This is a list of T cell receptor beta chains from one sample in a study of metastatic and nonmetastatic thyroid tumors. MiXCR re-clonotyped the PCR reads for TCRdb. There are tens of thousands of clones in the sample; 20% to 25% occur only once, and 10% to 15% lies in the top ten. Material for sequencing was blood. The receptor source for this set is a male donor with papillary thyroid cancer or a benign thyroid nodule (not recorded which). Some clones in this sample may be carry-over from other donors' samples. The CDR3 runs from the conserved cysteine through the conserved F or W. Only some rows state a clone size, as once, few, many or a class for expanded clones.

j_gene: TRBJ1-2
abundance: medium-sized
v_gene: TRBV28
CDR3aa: CASIGPPYYGYTF

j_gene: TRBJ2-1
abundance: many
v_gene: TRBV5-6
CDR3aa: CASSLGQGKNEQFF

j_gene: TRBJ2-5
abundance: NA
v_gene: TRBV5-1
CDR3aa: CASSLGGREKQYF

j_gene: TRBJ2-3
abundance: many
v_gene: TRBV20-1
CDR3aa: CSARLAGATDTQYF

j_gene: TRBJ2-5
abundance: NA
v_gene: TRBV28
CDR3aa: CASSLLLTGQETQYF

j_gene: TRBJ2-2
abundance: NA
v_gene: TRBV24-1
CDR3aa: CATSDLAGGTGELFF

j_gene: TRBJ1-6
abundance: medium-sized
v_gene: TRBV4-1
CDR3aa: CASRPAGTGNSPLHF

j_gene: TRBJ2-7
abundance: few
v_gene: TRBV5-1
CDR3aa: CASSLARQGADEHYF

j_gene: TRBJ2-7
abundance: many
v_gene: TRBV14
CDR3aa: CASSQNTGPYEQYF

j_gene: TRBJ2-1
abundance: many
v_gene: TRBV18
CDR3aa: CASSPNRGKGQFF

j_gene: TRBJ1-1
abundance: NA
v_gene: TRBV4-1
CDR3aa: CASSSRGAGPSTEAFF

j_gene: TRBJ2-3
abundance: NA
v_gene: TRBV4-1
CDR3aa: CASSQVLVRERGDTQYF

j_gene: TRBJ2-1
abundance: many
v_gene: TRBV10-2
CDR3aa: CVSSEGLAVQHEQFF

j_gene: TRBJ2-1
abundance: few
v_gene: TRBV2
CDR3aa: CVSEQGKGIYNEQFF

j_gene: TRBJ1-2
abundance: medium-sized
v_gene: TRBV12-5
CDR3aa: CASGLGTGGGYTF

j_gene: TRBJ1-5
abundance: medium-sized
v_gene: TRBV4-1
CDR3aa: CASSWDGGVGNQPQHF

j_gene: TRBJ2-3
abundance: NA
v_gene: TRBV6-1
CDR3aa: CASSLRLTDTQYF

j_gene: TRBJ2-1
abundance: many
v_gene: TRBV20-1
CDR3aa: CSARDDGQGYNEQFF

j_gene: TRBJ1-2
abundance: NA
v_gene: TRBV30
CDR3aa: CAWRTGKNYGYTF

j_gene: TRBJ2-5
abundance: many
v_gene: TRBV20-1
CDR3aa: CSATSQETQYF

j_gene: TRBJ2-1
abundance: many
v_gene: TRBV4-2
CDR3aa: CASSPTGTLSRTRYNEQFF

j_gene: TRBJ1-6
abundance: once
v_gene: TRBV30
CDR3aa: CAWVLGGSNSPLHF

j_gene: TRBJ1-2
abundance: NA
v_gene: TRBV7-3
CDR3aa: CASSLMTGGSYGYTF

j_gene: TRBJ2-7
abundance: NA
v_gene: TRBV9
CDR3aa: CASSVGLASYEQYF

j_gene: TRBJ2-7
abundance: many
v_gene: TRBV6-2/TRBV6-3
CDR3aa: CASSYSLRERIYEQYF

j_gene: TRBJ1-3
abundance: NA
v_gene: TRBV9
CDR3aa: CASSVGFNRDTGNTIYF

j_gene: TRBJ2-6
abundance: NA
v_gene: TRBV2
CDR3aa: CASSRLAGNSGANVLTF

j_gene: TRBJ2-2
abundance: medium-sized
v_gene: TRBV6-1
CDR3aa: CASSDVLFSQAGELFF

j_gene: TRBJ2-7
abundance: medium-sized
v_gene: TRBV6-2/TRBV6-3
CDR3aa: CASSYPTGRQRYEQYF

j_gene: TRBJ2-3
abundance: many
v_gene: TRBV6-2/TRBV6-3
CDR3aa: CASSYIQSTDTQYF

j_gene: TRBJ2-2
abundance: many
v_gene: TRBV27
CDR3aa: CASSLTSGGTGELFF

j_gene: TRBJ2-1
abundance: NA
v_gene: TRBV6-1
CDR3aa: CASSETLALLDEQFF

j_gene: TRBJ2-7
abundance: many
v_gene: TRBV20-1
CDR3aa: CSANTRSGYEQYF

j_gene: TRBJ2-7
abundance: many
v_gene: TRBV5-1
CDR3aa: CASSLRTGNGEQYF

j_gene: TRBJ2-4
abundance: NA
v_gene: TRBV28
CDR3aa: CASSLRKRDMGFF